What follows are 13 T cell receptor beta chains derived from one specimen sequenced in a study of T cells in Graves' hyperthyroidism and ophthalmopathy. The investigators amplified TCR beta CDR3 regions from RNA transcripts. Carried out on the TCR CDR3, a first-round RT-PCR used the HTBI primer set. TCRdb reprocessed the multiplex PCR reads with MiXCR, giving one entry per CDR3 protein. The table has 280,000 or so distinct CDR3 sequences, roughly 15% seen once. The source material was blood. The receptors were gathered from a woman aged 50 to 60 with Graves' hyperthyroidism that later progressed to Graves' ophthalmopathy.

This clonotype was seen repeatedly, ten times or more. The chain has TRBV2 and TRBJ2-1; a weak D match, TRBD1 (5 bases). Trimming removed 5 bases from V and 10 bases from J, with 12 bases in between. This CDR3 has 12 residues. Germline CDR1 and CDR2: SNHLY and FYNNEI. The CDR3 protein is CASSPLTVEQFF. Here the CDR3 DNA reads TGTGCCAGCAGTCCCTTGACAGTAGAGCAGTTCTTC.

To note about this clonotype: This may stem from a read error, because a much larger clone lies one nucleotide away. The V gene is TRBV7-8, the J gene TRBJ2-7, with D unclear. The germline V gene encodes CDR1 SGHVS and CDR2 FQNEAQ. The CDR3 sequence is 11 residues long. The V end lost 7 bases, the J end lost 3 bases, and 7 bases lay between the germline ends. Here the CDR3 DNA reads TGTGCCAGCAACTTGTTCTACGAGCAGTACTTC. It translates to CASNLFYEQYF.

This clonotype was observed many times. The chain couples TRBV5-5 to TRBJ2-2; the D gene is possibly TRBD1 (5 bases). V was cut by 5 bases and J by 4 bases, with 18 bases left in between. Germline V gene data show CDR1 as SGHKS and CDR2 as YYEKEE (reference sequence). The CDR3 runs to 16 residues. This chain's CDR3 is CASRLRLGALTGELFF. The CDR3 DNA reads TGTGCCAGCAGACTGAGGCTAGGGGCACTCACCGGGGAGCTGTTTTTT.

This clonotype occurred many times. The chain joins TRBV7-9 to TRBJ2-2; D gene uncertain. V lost 3 bases and J 3 bases, leaving 5 bases between the germline ends. This CDR3 has 13 residues. In germline, CDR1 is SEHNR, CDR2 FQNEAQ (reference sequence). This CDR3 is CASSFRDTGELFF. The CDR3 bases are TGTGCCAGCAGCTTCCGCGACACCGGGGAGCTGTTTTTT.

This clonotype has at least ten counts. The gene calls are TRBV12-3 or TRBV12-4 and TRBJ1-1; possibly TRBD1 for D (5 bases). Between the trimmed V and J ends, which lost 4 bases and 1 base, there was a span of 13 bases. The CDR3 loop spans 15 amino acids. CDR3 sequence (DNA): TGTGCCAGCAGTTCCCGTCGGGGGGGGAACACTGAAGCTTTCTTT. Its protein product is CASSSRRGGNTEAFF.

This clonotype was seen ten or more times. V is TRBV5-1 and J is TRBJ2-1; 7 bases align to TRBD2. Germline V gene lookup returns CDR1 SGHRS and CDR2 YFSETQ. V lost 4 bases and J lost 12; bases outside the gene matches: 16. The CDR3 runs to 15 residues. For the CDR3, the DNA is TGCGCCAGCAGCCTTCAGGGAAGATTTGGGGGGGTGCAGTTCTTC. Protein: CASSLQGRFGGVQFF.

This clonotype was seen ten or more times. The J gene is TRBJ2-7, the V gene TRBV4-1, with a tentative D call TRBD2 (6 bases). Germline CDR1 reads MGHRA; CDR2 reads YSYEKL. The CDR3 length is 15 residues. V dropped 4 bases and J dropped 2 bases, with 15 bases sitting between them. The CDR3 sequence: CASSRGLPGTYEQYF. CDR3 in DNA: TGCGCCAGCAGCCGGGGACTTCCAGGTACCTACGAGCAGTACTTC.

CDR3 protein: CASSSQGLYGYTF. CDR3 DNA sequence: TGTGCCAGCAGCTCACAGGGTCTCTATGGCTACACCTTC. The genes are TRBV5-4 and TRBJ1-2, with D perhaps matching TRBD1 (6 bases). This CDR3 region has 13 residues. Germline CDR1 reads SGHNT; CDR2 reads YYREEE (reference sequence). Trimming removed 3 bases from V and 4 bases from J, with 10 bases in between. Using reference TRBV5-4 and TRBJ1-2 for the parts outside the CDR3, the full variable domain is ETGVTQSPTHLIKTRGQQVTLRCSSQSGHNTVSWYQQALGQGPQFIFQYYREEENGRGNFPPRFSGLQFPNYSSELNVNALELDDSALYLCASSSQGLYGYTFGSGTRLTVV.

This clonotype was detected only a few times. V gene TRBV4-1 combines with J gene TRBJ2-3, with D unresolved. This CDR3 comprises 14 residues. Germline V gene lookup returns CDR1 MGHRA and CDR2 YSYEKL. V gave up 0 bases and J gave up 3 bases, with 7 bases separating them. The DNA for the CDR3 is TGCGCCAGCAGCCAAGATTATGGGACAGATACGCAGTATTTT. Translated: CASSQDYGTDTQYF.

In this sample, this clonotype turned up many times. The chain uses TRBV30 and TRBJ2-7, with 7 nucleotides matching TRBD1. The CDR3 is 13 amino acids. V lost 0 bases, J lost 7 bases, and 6 bases stayed unmatched. In germline, CDR1 is GTSNPN, CDR2 SVGIG (reference sequence). CDR3 loop: CAWSVHRGSEQYF. CDR3 DNA sequence: TGTGCCTGGAGTGTACACAGGGGATCTGAGCAGTACTTC.

For this clonotype: Since a much larger clone is just one base distant, this may be a read error. V and J are TRBV9 and TRBJ1-2, with no clear D. Germline assignment: CDR1 SGDLS and CDR2 YYNGEE. CDR3 size: 13 residues. The CDR3 sequence is CASSVDRSYGHTF. The DNA of the CDR3 is TGTGCCAGCAGCGTAGATAGGTCATATGGCCACACCTTC. Together with reference TRBV9 and TRBJ1-2, the CDR3 gives the full variable domain: DSGVTQTPKHLITATGQRVTLRCSPRSGDLSVYWYQQSLDQGLQFLIQYYNGEERAKGNILERFSAQQFPDLHSELNLSSLELGDSALYFCASSVDRSYGHTFGSGTRLTVV.

As regards this clonotype: A much bigger clone sits one base away, suggesting this may be a read error. This chain uses TRBV11-2 with TRBJ2-1, with 9 bases identical to TRBD2. The V gene's germline CDR1 is SGHAT and CDR2 FQNNGV. The V segment lost 5 bases and the J segment 15 bases; nucleotides outside the gene matches: 5. The CDR3 is 11 residues long. CDR3 amino acids: CASSKREEMFF. For the CDR3, the DNA is TGTGCCAGCAGCAAGCGGGAGGAGATGTTCTTC. Complete variable domain (other parts from reference TRBV11-2 and TRBJ2-1): EAGVAQSPRYKIIEKRQSVAFWCNPISGHATLYWYQQILGQGPKLLIQFQNNGVVDDSQLPKDRFSAERLKGVDSTLKIQPAKLEDSAVYLCASSKREEMFFGPGTRLTVL.

This clonotype was found many times. This chain joins TRBV11-2 and TRBJ2-2, with a tentative D call TRBD2 (6 bases). V dropped 5 bases and J dropped 3 bases, with 31 bases sitting between them. The CDR3 runs to 21 residues. Germline V gene lookup returns CDR1 SGHAT and CDR2 FQNNGV. The chain's CDR3 is CASSKTFRDRAVERDTGELFF. The DNA for the CDR3 is TGTGCCAGCAGCAAAACGTTTCGAGATAGGGCCGTGGAGCGGGACACCGGGGAGCTGTTTTTT. Supplemented by reference TRBV11-2 and TRBJ2-2, the full variable domain reads EAGVAQSPRYKIIEKRQSVAFWCNPISGHATLYWYQQILGQGPKLLIQFQNNGVVDDSQLPKDRFSAERLKGVDSTLKIQPAKLEDSAVYLCASSKTFRDRAVERDTGELFFGEGSRLTVL.